The TCR beta chain under discussion was sequenced for a study of blood T cell repertoires in COVID-19. Looking at the study overall: The United States, Italy and Spain supplied acute and convalescent COVID-19 samples. Sources were T cells, B-cell-depleted T cells, or PBMCs; the material itself was cDNA or gDNA.

Authors' methods: Using reference gene primer amplification, nucleated cell counts were estimated. Produced via immunoSEQ multiplex PCR; TCRdb's table is partial and in-frame only. The V and J calls and clone size come from that table; D and trimming were worked out from the DNA. The sample consists of about 180,000 clones, around 79% of them appearing once. Seattle patient enrollment occurred during active infection, with longitudinal follow-up thereafter. The germline V gene has CDR1 SNHLY and CDR2 FYNNEI. J lost 6 bases, V lost 4 bases, and 3 bases had no gene match. This CDR3 has 14 amino acids. The rearrangement uses TRBV2 and TRBJ2-2, with 9 bases aligning to TRBD2. The sample comprised peripheral blood. The sequence was obtained from a woman aged 55-75 years with COVID-19, enrolled during active disease. CDR3 residues: CASSGTSEAGELFF. As DNA, the CDR3 is TGTGCCAGCAGTGGGACTAGCGAAGCCGGGGAGCTGTTTTTT.